This is a list of T cell receptor beta chains from one sample in a study of cytomegalovirus exposure and HLA in healthy donors. Repertoires were generated with immunoSEQ multiplex PCR, while TCRdb's copy carries only in-frame clones and drops some. Here the sample spans roughly 200,000 clones, 70% to 85% being singletons. Material for sequencing was PBMCs. The receptors derive from a man aged 45-60 years in good health and CMV-seronegative. Each CDR3 is given without its conserved first and last residue.

v_call cdr3_aa
TRBV7-6 ASSLALGSAAATNEKLF
TRBV6-5 ASSWTSGRYEQY
TRBV27 ASSPGQGTEAF
TRBV7-8 ASSLPGGDSYEQY
TRBV30 AWSVRRTSGFTDTQY
TRBV1 TSSHFGRDRDGSNQPQH
TRBV28 ASEVAGGYEQY
TRBV9 ASSEGGSGGDTQY
TRBV16 ASSLPGLQYEAF
TRBV9 ASSESSGPLYEQY
TRBV21-1 ASSKETSPYEQY
TRBV30 AWRRPGGQPQH
TRBV6-5 ASSRGSHQPQH
TRBV9 ASSVDMYSNQPQH
TRBV7-9 ASSLIDEQF
TRBV27 ASRSEGRATAAGELF
TRBV9 ASSDPVGELF
TRBV10-2 ASSLLAVNTEAF
TRBV4-2 ASRGTARDYGYT
TRBV11-2 ASSLDLQGEQF
TRBV27 ASHRDSNSYEQY
TRBV6-1 ASSEATRRRGYEQY
TRBV19 ASSPHGGDNQPQH
TRBV11-2 ASSLDSTGAYEQY
TRBV9 ASSPTFGTSGSGQY
TRBV4-2 ASSPNRDSSGNTIY
TRBV7-3 ASSSMSGSSYNEQF
TRBV30 AWSVLRGRDEKLF
TRBV5-1 ASSLVQGLSYEQY
TRBV11-2 ASSLRPGIGGANVLT
TRBV27 ASSFRETQY
TRBV4-2 ASSGGAATNEKLF
TRBV9 ASSVVRGGGTDTQY
TRBV7-9 ASSLLDRESEKLF
TRBV7-3 ASSLSTAMNTEAF
TRBV11-1 ASSSDGSGGRY
TRBV5-1 ASSYSGPQETQY
TRBV7-6 ASSLLTGNSYEQY
TRBV7-9 ASSRGLAVHNEQF
TRBV25-1 ASSEWANSPLH
TRBV7-2 ASSHDGTGLRRDTQY
TRBV4-1 ASRREGGRNTEAF
TRBV27 ASSLSGNYGYT
TRBV11-2 ASSSPRNYGYT
TRBV7-9 ASSRPDRGRDEQF
TRBV4-1 ASSQGGPSSNEKLF
TRBV11-2 ASSLAGIGELF
TRBV6-1 ASSSIQGAEAF
TRBV6-5 ASREGAGGGETQY
TRBV29-1 SVSGLAGGVDTQY
TRBV27 ASSMDSDYGYT